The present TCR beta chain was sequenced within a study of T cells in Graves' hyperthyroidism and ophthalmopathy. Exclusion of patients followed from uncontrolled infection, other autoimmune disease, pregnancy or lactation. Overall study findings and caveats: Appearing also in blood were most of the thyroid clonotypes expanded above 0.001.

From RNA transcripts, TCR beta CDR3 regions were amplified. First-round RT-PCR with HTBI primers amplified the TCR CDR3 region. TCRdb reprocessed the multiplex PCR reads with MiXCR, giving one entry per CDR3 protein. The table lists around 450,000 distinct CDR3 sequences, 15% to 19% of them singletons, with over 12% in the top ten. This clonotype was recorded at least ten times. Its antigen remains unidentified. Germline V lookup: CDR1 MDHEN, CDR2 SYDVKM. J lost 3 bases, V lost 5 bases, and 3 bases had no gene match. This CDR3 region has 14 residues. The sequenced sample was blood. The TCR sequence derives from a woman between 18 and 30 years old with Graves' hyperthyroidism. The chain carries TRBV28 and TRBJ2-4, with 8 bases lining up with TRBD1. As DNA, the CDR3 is TGTGCCAGCAGTCCAGGGACAGGCAAAAACATTCAGTACTTC. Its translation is CASSPGTGKNIQYF.